Following are 18 T cell receptor beta chains from one sample sequenced in a study of cytomegalovirus exposure and HLA in healthy donors (dated by TCRdb to about 2017). The library was obtained by the immunoSEQ multiplex PCR assay. For the multiplex PCR, a mixture combining 60 forward primers for TCR Vbeta segments and 13 reverse primers for TCR Jbeta segments was used. TCRdb took over this immuneACCESS table, retaining in-frame rearrangements with V and J assigned. Such tables are incomplete; in checked studies, under half of the missing clones stem from an unresolved V gene, and the remainder is unexplained. For this sample there are more than 200,000 clones; 65% to 90% appear just once. The ten largest make up 1.4% of the sample. The sample consisted of PBMCs. The receptors come from a girl between 5 and 17 years old in good health and CMV-seronegative.

The J gene is TRBJ2-4, the V gene TRBV6-1; D is unclear. V shed 4 bases and J shed 7 bases, with 11 bases lying between them. The V gene's germline CDR1 is MNHNS and CDR2 SASEGT. CDR3 length: 13 amino acids. The CDR3 DNA sequence: TGTGCCAGCAGTGCTGAGGCTCGGAACATTCAGTACTTC. Translation: CASSAEARNIQYF.

The chain couples TRBV5-1 to TRBJ1-1; D is possibly TRBD1 (5 bases). Germline-derived CDR1 and CDR2 are SGHRS and YFSETQ. The CDR3 covers 18 residues. Trimming shortened V by 4 bases and J by 0 bases, and 22 bases separated the two germline ends. The CDR3 DNA sequence: TGCGCCAGCAGCCCCGGAGGGCACAGGCTCCTAATGAACACTGAAGCTTTCTTT. Translating it yields CASSPGGHRLLMNTEAFF. Full variable domain (remainder filled in from reference TRBV5-1 and TRBJ1-1): KAGVTQTPRYLIKTRGQQVTLSCSPISGHRSVSWYQQTPGQGLQFLFEYFSETQRNKGNFPGRFSGRQFSNSRSEMNVSTLELGDSALYLCASSPGGHRLLMNTEAFFGQGTRLTVV.

The CDR3 DNA is TGTGCCAGCAGCTCGGACAGGGTACTAGGGGGCTACACCTTC. Translated, it gives CASSSDRVLGGYTF. This chain joins TRBV7-9 and TRBJ1-2; 8 positions agree with TRBD1. With 4 bases clipped from V and 8 bases from J, the junction kept 9 bases outside the gene matches. The CDR3 contains 14 residues. Germline V gene data show CDR1 as SEHNR and CDR2 as FQNEAQ (reference sequence).

The chain links TRBV4-2 to TRBJ1-2, with a weak D call TRBD1 (5 bases). The CDR3 length is 18 residues. The V gene's germline CDR1 is LGHNA and CDR2 YNFKEQ. V was shortened by 1 base and J by 6 bases, with 24 bases between the two germline ends. CDR3 amino acids: CASSQVYVGQGSWDGYTF. Written as DNA, the CDR3 is TGTGCCAGCAGCCAAGTGTACGTGGGGCAGGGAAGTTGGGATGGCTACACCTTC.

The V and J genes are TRBV6-4 and TRBJ2-3, with 10 bases aligning to TRBD2. The V gene end was trimmed by 0 bases and the J gene end by 4 bases; junction bases not matched to a gene: 1. Germline V CDR1 and CDR2: MRHNA, SNTAGT. This CDR3 region has 15 residues. The CDR3 DNA sequence: TGTGCCAGCAGTGACTCACTAGCGGGACCAGATACGCAGTATTTT. Residues: CASSDSLAGPDTQYF.

CDR3: CASSFVPGLGEVEQFF. The CDR3 DNA reads TGTGCCAGCAGCTTTGTTCCTGGTCTAGGCGAGGTTGAGCAGTTCTTC. The chain couples TRBV7-9 to TRBJ2-1; no reliable D call. V was shortened by 3 bases and J by 9 bases, with 21 bases between the two germline ends. The length of the CDR3 is 16 residues. Germline assignment: CDR1 SEHNR and CDR2 FQNEAQ (reference sequence).

The chain carries TRBV18 and TRBJ2-1, with 10 bases that match TRBD2. Germline values: CDR1 KGHSH, CDR2 LQKENI. V dropped 4 bases and J dropped 8; count of bases not matched to a gene: 5. This CDR3 has 14 amino acids. The chain's CDR3 is CASSLALAGDEQFF. The CDR3 region has the DNA TGTGCCAGCTCACTCGCCCTAGCGGGGGATGAGCAGTTCTTC.

The chain couples TRBV7-8 to TRBJ1-2; TRBD1 matches 9 bases. The V gene's germline CDR1 is SGHVS and CDR2 FQNEAQ. V trimming: 3 bases; J trimming: 5 bases; junction bases outside the gene matches: 13. The CDR3 length is 17 residues. CDR3: CASSLYTLTGTGYGYTF. CDR3 DNA: TGTGCCAGCAGCTTGTACACACTTACCGGGACAGGGTATGGCTACACCTTC.

The chain uses TRBV11-1 and TRBJ1-1; 9 bases match TRBD1. The CDR3 has 16 amino acids. Unmatched junction bases numbered 12, after V lost 7 bases and J lost 3 bases. Per the germline V gene, CDR1 is SGHAT and CDR2 is FQDESV (reference sequence). Here the CDR3 reads CASTPGTGYVDTEAFF. Here the CDR3 DNA reads TGTGCCAGCACCCCCGGGACAGGGTATGTGGACACTGAAGCTTTCTTT.

The V gene is TRBV19, the J gene TRBJ1-1, with no clear D. CDR3 length: 18 amino acids. The V end was cut by 8 bases, the J end by 3 bases, with 28 bases between. In germline, CDR1 is LNHDA, CDR2 SQIVND (reference sequence). CDR3 loop: CASWGSTPGGIWYTEAFF. CDR3 in DNA: TGTGCCAGTTGGGGAAGTACCCCAGGAGGTATATGGTACACTGAAGCTTTCTTT. Full variable domain (outside the CDR3, taken from reference TRBV19 and TRBJ1-1): DGGITQSPKYLFRKEGQNVTLSCEQNLNHDAMYWYRQDPGQGLRLIYYSQIVNDFQKGDIAEGYSVSREKKESFPLTVTSAQKNPTAFYLCASWGSTPGGIWYTEAFFGQGTRLTVV.

The genes are TRBV5-6 and TRBJ2-7, with TRBD2 matching 12 bases. The germline CDR1 and CDR2 sequences are SGHDT and YYEEEE. The J segment lost 4 bases and the V segment lost 4 bases, leaving 6 bases of the junction unmatched. This CDR3 contains 15 residues. In nucleotides, the CDR3 is TGTGCCAGCAGCACCAGGACTAGCGGGAAATACGAGCAGTACTTC. Its protein is CASSTRTSGKYEQYF.

V gene TRBV5-1 combines with J gene TRBJ2-1; TRBD1 matches at 9 bases. Trimming at V came to 6 bases and at J to 9 bases, leaving 16 bases not matched to a gene. Germline V gene data show CDR1 as SGHRS and CDR2 as YFSETQ. The CDR3 has 16 amino acids. The CDR3 loop reads CASKIPGTGFQGEQFF. The CDR3 DNA is TGCGCCAGCAAAATCCCCGGGACAGGGTTCCAAGGTGAGCAGTTCTTC.

The chain links TRBV28 to TRBJ2-7; D is possibly TRBD2 (6 bases). CDR1 is MDHEN and CDR2 is SYDVKM in the germline V gene. The V gene lost 11 bases and the J gene lost 1 base, with 12 bases spanning the gap. There are 12 residues in the CDR3. CDR3 loop: CAVRAGSYEQYF. The CDR3 DNA follows: TGTGCCGTACGGGCGGGGTCCTACGAGCAGTACTTC.

This rearrangement joins TRBV15 to TRBJ2-2; 7 bases match TRBD1. Germline CDR1 is LNHNV and CDR2 is YYDKDF (reference sequence). The trim removed 3 bases at V and 1 base at J, leaving 8 bases unmatched. This CDR3 region has 17 residues. The DNA for the CDR3 is TGTGCCACCAGCAGCACAGGGGCTCCAATGAACACCGGGGAGCTGTTTTTT. Its protein is CATSSTGAPMNTGELFF.

V usage is TRBV6-5 and J usage is TRBJ1-2; 7 bases map to TRBD1. The CDR3 is 14 residues long. Trimming took 5 bases from V and 5 from J; bases not matched to a gene: 8. Germline loops: CDR1 MNHEY, CDR2 SVGAGI. CDR3 amino acids: CASSTRQGRYGYTF. In DNA form, the CDR3 reads TGTGCCAGCAGTACTAGACAGGGAAGGTATGGCTACACCTTC.

In the case of this clone: Other DNA sequences in this specimen translate into the identical CDR3. CDR3 nucleotides: TGTGCCGGAGGTGGTTGGCATACCGAGGGCTACACCTTC. It is translated as CAGGGWHTEGYTF. This chain uses TRBV6-1 with TRBJ1-2; D is undetermined. V was clipped by 11 bases and J by 8 bases, with 21 bases between them. The CDR3 extends over 13 amino acids. CDR1 and CDR2 from the germline V gene are MNHNS and SASEGT.

Here the CDR3 DNA reads TGCGCCAGCAGCTTGGGCGCGGGTACGAACACTGAAGCTTTCTTT. Residues: CASSLGAGTNTEAFF. The chain has TRBV5-1 and TRBJ1-1; D not resolved. Trimming stripped 0 bases from V and 1 base from J, with 10 bases between. Germline values: CDR1 SGHRS, CDR2 YFSETQ. The CDR3 has 15 residues.

The chain carries TRBV27 and TRBJ1-4; D possibly corresponds to TRBD1 (6 bases). The CDR3 runs to 13 residues. The ends were cut back, 5 bases at V and 8 bases at J, with 12 bases in the middle. Germline CDR1 MNHEY, CDR2 SMNVEV (reference sequence). The CDR3 region is CASSNRVGEKLFF. CDR3 in DNA: TGTGCCAGCAGTAACAGGGTCGGGGAAAAACTGTTTTTT.